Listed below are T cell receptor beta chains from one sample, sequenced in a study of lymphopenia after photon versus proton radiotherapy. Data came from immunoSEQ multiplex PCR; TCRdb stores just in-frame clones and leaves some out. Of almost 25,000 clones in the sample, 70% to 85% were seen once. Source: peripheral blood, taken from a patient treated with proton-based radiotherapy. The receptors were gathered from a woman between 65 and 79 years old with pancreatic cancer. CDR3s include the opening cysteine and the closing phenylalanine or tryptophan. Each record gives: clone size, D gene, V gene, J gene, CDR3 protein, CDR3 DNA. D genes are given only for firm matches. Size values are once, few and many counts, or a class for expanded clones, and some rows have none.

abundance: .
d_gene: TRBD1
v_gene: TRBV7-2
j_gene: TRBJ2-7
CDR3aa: CASQGVSYEQYF
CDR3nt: TGTGCCAGCCAGGGGGTCTCCTACGAGCAGTACTTC

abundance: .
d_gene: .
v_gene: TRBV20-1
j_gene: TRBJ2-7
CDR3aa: CSARSSYEQYF
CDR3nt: TGCAGTGCTAGAAGTTCCTACGAGCAGTACTTC

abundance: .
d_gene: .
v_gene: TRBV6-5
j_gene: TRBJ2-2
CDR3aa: CASTYPAAGELFF
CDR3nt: TGTGCCAGTACTTACCCGGCAGCCGGGGAGCTGTTTTTT

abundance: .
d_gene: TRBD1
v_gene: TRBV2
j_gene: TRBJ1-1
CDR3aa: CASSQRTGNTEAFF
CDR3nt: TGTGCCAGCAGTCAGAGGACAGGGAACACTGAAGCTTTCTTT

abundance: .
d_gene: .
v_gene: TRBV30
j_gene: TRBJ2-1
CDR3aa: CAWDRPAGSSYNEQFF
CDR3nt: TGTGCCTGGGATCGTCCGGCGGGAAGCTCCTACAATGAGCAGTTCTTC

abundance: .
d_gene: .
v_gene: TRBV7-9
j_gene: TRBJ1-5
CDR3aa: CASSLEGTRQPQHF
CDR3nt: TGTGCCAGCAGCTTAGAGGGGACTCGTCAGCCCCAGCATTTT

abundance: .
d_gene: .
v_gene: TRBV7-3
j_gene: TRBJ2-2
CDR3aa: CASSPGRYDTGELFF
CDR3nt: TGTGCCAGCAGCCCCGGACGGTACGACACCGGGGAGCTGTTTTTT

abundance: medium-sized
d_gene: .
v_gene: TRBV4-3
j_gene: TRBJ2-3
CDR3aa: CASSQDWWGESTDTQYF
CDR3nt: TGCGCCAGCAGCCAAGATTGGTGGGGGGAGTCCACAGATACGCAGTATTTT

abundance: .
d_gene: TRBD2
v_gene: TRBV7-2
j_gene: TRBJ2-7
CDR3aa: CASVIGPGGGYEQYF
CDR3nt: TGTGCCAGCGTCATTGGCCCGGGAGGAGGCTACGAGCAGTACTTC

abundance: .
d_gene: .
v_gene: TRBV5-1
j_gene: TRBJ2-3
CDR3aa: CASSLGESTDTQYF
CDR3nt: TGCGCCAGCAGCTTGGGAGAAAGCACAGATACGCAGTATTTT

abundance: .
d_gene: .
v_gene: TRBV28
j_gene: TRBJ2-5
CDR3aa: CASSFDRETQYF
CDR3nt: TGTGCCAGCAGTTTTGATCGGGAGACCCAGTACTTC

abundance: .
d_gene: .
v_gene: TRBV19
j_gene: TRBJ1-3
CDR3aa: CASSIGARNTIYF
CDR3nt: TGTGCCAGTAGTATAGGCGCACGAAACACCATATATTTT

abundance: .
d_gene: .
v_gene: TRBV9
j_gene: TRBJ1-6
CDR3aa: CASSANNSPLHF
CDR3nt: TGTGCCAGCAGCGCGAATAATTCACCCCTCCACTTT

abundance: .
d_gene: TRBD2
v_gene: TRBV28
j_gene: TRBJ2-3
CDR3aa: CASTRNGAGGRDTQYF
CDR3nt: TGTGCCAGCACCCGGAACGGGGCGGGAGGGAGGGATACGCAGTATTTT

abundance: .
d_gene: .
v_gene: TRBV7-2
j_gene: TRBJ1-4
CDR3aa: CASSPDLNREKLFF
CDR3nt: TGTGCCAGCAGCCCGGACCTAAACCGGGAAAAACTGTTTTTT

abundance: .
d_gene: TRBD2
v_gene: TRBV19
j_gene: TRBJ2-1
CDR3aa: CASSTRPSGSLNEQFF
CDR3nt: TGTGCCAGTAGTACCCGCCCAAGCGGGAGTTTGAATGAGCAGTTCTTC

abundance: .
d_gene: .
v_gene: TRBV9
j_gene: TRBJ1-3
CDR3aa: CASSVTEGLGNTIYF
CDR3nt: TGTGCCAGCAGCGTAACGGAGGGATTGGGAAACACCATATATTTT

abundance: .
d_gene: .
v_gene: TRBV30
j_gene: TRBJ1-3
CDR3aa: CAWKSSGNTIYF
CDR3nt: TGTGCCTGGAAATCTTCTGGAAACACCATATATTTT

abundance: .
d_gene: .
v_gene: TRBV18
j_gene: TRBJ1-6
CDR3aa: CASSGDSPLHF
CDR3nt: TGTGCCAGCTCAGGGGATTCACCCCTCCACTTT

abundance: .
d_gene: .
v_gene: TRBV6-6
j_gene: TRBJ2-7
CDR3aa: CASIPDGSSYEQYF
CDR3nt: TGTGCCAGCATCCCGGACGGGAGCTCCTACGAGCAGTACTTC

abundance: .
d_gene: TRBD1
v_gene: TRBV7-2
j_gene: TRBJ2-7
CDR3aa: CASSFDGTGYEQYF
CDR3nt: TGTGCCAGCAGCTTCGACGGGACAGGGTACGAGCAGTACTTC

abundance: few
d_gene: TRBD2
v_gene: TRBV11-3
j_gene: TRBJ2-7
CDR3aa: CASSSPREDEQYF
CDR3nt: TGTGCCAGCAGCTCGCCCCGGGAGGACGAGCAGTACTTC

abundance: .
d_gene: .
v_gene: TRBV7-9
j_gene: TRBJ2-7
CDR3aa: CASSWQKTAYEQYF
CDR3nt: TGTGCCAGCAGCTGGCAAAAAACAGCCTACGAGCAGTACTTC

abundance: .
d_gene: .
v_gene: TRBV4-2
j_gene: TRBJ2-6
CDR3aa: CASSQDQAQSGANVLTF
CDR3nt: TGTGCCAGCAGCCAAGATCAGGCTCAGTCTGGGGCCAACGTCCTGACTTTC

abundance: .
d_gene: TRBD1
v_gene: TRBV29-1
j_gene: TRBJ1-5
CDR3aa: CSVTGQGGQPQHF
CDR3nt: TGCAGCGTTACGGGACAGGGTGGTCAGCCCCAGCATTTT

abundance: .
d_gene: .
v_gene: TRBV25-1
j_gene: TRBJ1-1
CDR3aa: CASSELDGGTEAFF
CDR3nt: TGTGCCAGCAGTGAACTGGACGGGGGAACTGAAGCTTTCTTT